There are a few counts of the clone carrying this TCR beta chain. No antigen is known for it. These data originate in a study of early T cells in non-severe SARS-CoV-2 infection. General study findings and limits: There was a bias toward anti-spike CD8 responses in VDJdb matching, which missed private and CD4 specificities.

Tagging with unique molecular identifiers was applied to individual cDNA molecules. TCRdb re-called the 5' RACE reads with MiXCR, one entry per CDR3 protein. The sample carries under 70,000 distinct CDR3 sequences, roughly 5.9% recorded once. Germline V lookup: CDR1 DFQATT, CDR2 SNEGSKA (reference sequence). CDR3 length: 15 amino acids. Trimming left V 3 bases short and J 3 bases short, with 18 bases between. The receptor's source is an adult who was a healthcare worker with PCR-confirmed SARS-CoV-2 infection or an uninfected control (not recorded which). The specimen was whole blood. The chain carries TRBV20-1 and TRBJ2-7, with D possibly being TRBD2 (7 bases). CDR3 DNA: TGCAGTGCTAGTAACCCGGCGGGGGCCGGCTACGAGCAGTACTTC. As protein: CSASNPAGAGYEQYF.